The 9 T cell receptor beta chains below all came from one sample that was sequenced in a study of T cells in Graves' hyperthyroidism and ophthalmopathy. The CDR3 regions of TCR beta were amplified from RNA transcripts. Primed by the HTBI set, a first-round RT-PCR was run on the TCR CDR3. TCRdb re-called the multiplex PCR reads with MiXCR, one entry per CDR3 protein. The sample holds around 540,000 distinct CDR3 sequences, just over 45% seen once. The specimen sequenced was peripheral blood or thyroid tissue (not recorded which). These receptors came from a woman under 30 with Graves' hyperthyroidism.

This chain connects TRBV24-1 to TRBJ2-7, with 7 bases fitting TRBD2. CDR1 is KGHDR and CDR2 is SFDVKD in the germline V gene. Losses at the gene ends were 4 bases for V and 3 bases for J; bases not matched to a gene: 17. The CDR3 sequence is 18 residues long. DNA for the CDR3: TGTGCCACCAGTGACCTGACTAGCCCCAGGGTTAAAGGCTACGAGCAGTACTTC. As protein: CATSDLTSPRVKGYEQYF.

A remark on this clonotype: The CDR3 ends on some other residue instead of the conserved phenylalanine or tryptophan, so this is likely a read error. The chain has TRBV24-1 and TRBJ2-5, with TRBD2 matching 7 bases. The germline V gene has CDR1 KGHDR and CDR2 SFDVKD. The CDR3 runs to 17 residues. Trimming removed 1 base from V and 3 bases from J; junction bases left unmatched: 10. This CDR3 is CATSDLPSRGSEETQYL. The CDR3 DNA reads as TGTGCCACCAGTGATTTACCCTCCCGCGGGAGTGAAGAGACCCAGTACCTC.

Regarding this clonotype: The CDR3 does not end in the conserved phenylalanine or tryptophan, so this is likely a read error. As DNA, the CDR3 is TGTGCCAGCAGCTCCCGGACAGGGCGTTACGAGCAGTACTGC. This sequence encodes CASSSRTGRYEQYC. The chain has TRBV7-9 and TRBJ2-7; TRBD1 matches 8 bases. The CDR3 is 14 amino acids. V shed 4 bases, J shed 4 bases, and the junction held 6 bases outside the gene matches. Per germline, CDR1 SEHNR and CDR2 FQNEAQ (reference sequence).

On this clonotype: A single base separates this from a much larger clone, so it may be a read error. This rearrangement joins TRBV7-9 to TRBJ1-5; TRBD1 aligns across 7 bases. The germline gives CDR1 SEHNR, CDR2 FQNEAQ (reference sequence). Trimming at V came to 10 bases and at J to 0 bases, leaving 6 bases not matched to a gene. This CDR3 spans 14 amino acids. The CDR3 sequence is CAKTRTGSNQPQHF. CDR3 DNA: TGTGCCAAAACGAGGACAGGTAGCAATCAGCCCCAGCATTTT.

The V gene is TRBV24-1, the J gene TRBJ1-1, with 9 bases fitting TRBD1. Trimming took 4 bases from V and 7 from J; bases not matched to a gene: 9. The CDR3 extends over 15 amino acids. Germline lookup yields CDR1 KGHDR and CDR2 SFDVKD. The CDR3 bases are TGTGCCACCAGTGACTGGACAGGGGCCTCCGTTGAAGCTTTCTTT. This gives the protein CATSDWTGASVEAFF.

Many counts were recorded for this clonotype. CDR3 sequence (DNA): TGTGCCATCAGTGAAAGGGGACTCGGGTCTCGAGGAGCTTTCTTT. Translation gives CAISERGLGSRGAFF. V gene TRBV10-3 combines with J gene TRBJ1-1; D perhaps matches TRBD1 (5 bases). The V and J ends lost 3 bases and 10 bases respectively, with 21 bases between them. Germline V gives CDR1 ENHRY, CDR2 SYGVKD. The CDR3 has 15 amino acids.

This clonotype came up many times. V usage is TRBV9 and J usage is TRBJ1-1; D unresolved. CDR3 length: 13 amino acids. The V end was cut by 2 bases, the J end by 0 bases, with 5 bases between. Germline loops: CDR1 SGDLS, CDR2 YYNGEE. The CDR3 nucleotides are TGTGCCAGCAGCGTCACACTGAACACTGAAGCTTTCTTT. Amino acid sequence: CASSVTLNTEAFF. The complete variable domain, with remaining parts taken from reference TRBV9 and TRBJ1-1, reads DSGVTQTPKHLITATGQRVTLRCSPRSGDLSVYWYQQSLDQGLQFLIQYYNGEERAKGNILERFSAQQFPDLHSELNLSSLELGDSALYFCASSVTLNTEAFFGQGTRLTVV.

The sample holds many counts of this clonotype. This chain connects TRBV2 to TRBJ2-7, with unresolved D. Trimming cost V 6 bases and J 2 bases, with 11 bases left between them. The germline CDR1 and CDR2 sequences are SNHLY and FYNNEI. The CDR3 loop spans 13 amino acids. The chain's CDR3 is CASRTQRTYEQYF. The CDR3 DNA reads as TGTGCCAGCAGGACGCAGCGAACCTACGAGCAGTACTTC.

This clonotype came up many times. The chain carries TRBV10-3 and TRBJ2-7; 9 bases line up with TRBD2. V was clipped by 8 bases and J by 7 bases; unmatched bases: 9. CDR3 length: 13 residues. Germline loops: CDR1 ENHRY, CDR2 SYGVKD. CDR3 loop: CAIESGLAGEQYF. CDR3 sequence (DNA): TGTGCCATCGAGTCGGGACTAGCTGGGGAGCAGTACTTC.